The source of this T cell receptor (beta chain) is a study of T cells in Graves' hyperthyroidism and ophthalmopathy. The CDR3 regions of TCR beta were amplified from RNA transcripts. With the HTBI primer set, the TCR CDR3 went through a first round of RT-PCR. TCRdb called the multiplex PCR reads again in MiXCR, with one record for every CDR3 protein. The table includes around 250,000 distinct CDR3 sequences, about 14% detected once. This clonotype was seen ten or more times. This CDR3 is 15 amino acids long. The ends were cut back, 3 bases at V and 2 bases at J, with 8 bases in the middle. Germline V gene sequence: CDR1 LNHDA, CDR2 SQIVND (reference sequence).

The chain carries TRBV19 and TRBJ2-6; D unclear. Sequenced sample: blood. This TCR derives from a woman aged 35 to 49 with Graves' hyperthyroidism that later progressed to Graves' ophthalmopathy. The CDR3 here is CASSIGQTGANVLTF. CDR3 DNA: TGTGCCAGTAGTATCGGGCAGACTGGGGCCAACGTCCTGACTTTC.